This T cell receptor (beta chain) originates from a study of OX40 agonist ivuxolimab in advanced cancers. Whole-study context: Patients were approximately 80% male with ages about 23 to 79, mean approximately 58.

Some clones are missing from TCRdb's copy, which holds only in-frame ones; the method was immunoSEQ multiplex PCR. The sample lists tens of thousands of clones; 81% were seen once. Germline values: CDR1 MGHRA, CDR2 YSYEKL. V shed 1 base and J shed 6 bases, with 12 bases lying between them. The CDR3 covers 14 residues. Broader study findings: On average, CD8+ T cells had more expanded clones than CD4+. Part of the nonresponder group also had normalized T-cell clonal expansion that was low.

To note about this clone: Its antigen is unidentified.

This receptor was obtained from an adult with an advanced solid tumor such as melanoma, head and neck, liver or kidney cancer. This specimen consisted of CD4+ or CD8+ T cells sorted from blood, obtained in a trial of the OX40 agonist ivuxolimab. The chain couples TRBV4-1 to TRBJ1-2, with D perhaps matching TRBD1 (5 bases). The CDR3 here is CASSQVVGADGYTF. In nucleotides, the CDR3 is TGCGCCAGCAGCCAAGTAGTCGGGGCCGATGGCTACACCTTC.